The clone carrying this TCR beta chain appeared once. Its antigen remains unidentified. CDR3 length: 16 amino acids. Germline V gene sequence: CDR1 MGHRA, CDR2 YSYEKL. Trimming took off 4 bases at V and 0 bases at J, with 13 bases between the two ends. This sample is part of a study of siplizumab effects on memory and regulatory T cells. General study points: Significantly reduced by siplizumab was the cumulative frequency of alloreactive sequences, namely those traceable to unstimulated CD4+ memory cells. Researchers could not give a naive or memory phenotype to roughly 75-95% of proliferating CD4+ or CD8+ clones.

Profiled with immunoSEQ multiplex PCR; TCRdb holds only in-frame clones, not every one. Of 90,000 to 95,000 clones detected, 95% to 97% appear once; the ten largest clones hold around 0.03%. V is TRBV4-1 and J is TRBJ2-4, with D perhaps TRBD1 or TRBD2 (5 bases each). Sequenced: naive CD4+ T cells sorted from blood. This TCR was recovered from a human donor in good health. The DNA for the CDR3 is TGCGCCAGCAGCCCCCCCGGGGCTGTAGCCAAAAACATTCAGTACTTC. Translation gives CASSPPGAVAKNIQYF.